A selection of T cell receptor beta chains follows, all from one sample in a study of OX40 agonist ivuxolimab in advanced cancers. Clones were sequenced by immunoSEQ multiplex PCR, and TCRdb holds only the in-frame ones, with some missing. Here the sample spans roughly 79,000 clones, roughly 90% being singletons. The input for sequencing was CD4+ or CD8+ T cells sorted from blood, taken in a trial of the OX40 agonist ivuxolimab. The receptor source for this set is an adult with an advanced solid tumor such as melanoma, head and neck, liver or kidney cancer. The CDR3 runs from the conserved cysteine through the conserved F or W. A D gene is named only where the DNA matches it firmly. Clone size is shown for a subset of rows, as once, few, many or a class of expanded clone.

length	V	size	D	J	CDR3	DNA
12	TRBV19	.	.	TRBJ1-1	CASSIGRTEAFF	TGTGCCAGTAGTATAGGCAGAACGGAAGCTTTCTTT
13	TRBV6-6	once	.	TRBJ1-1	CASIYAVNTEAFF	TGTGCCAGCATCTACGCGGTGAACACTGAAGCTTTCTTT
12	TRBV11-2	once	.	TRBJ2-7	CASSFGAYEQYF	TGTGCCAGCAGCTTCGGGGCCTACGAGCAGTACTTC
15	TRBV4-1	.	.	TRBJ1-5	CASSQDLGGRQPQHF	TGCGCCAGCAGCCAAGATCTCGGGGGTCGGCAGCCCCAGCATTTT
15	TRBV10-2	.	.	TRBJ1-3	CASSFGRRSGNTIYF	TGCGCCAGCAGCTTCGGACGGCGCTCTGGAAACACCATATATTTT
16	TRBV6-6	.	.	TRBJ2-5	CASSIPPGTPRETQYF	TGTGCCAGCAGTATTCCTCCCGGGACACCTCGGGAGACCCAGTACTTC
16	TRBV2	once	TRBD2	TRBJ2-3	CASSHTSGDLTDTQYF	TGTGCCAGCAGCCACACTAGCGGAGACCTCACAGATACGCAGTATTTT
14	TRBV30	.	.	TRBJ2-1	CAWFEGVGSNEQFF	TGTGCCTGGTTTGAGGGGGTAGGTAGTAATGAGCAGTTCTTC
17	TRBV7-8	.	.	TRBJ2-7	CASSPSFRTEVSYEQYF	TGTGCCAGCAGCCCCTCTTTTAGGACAGAGGTATCCTACGAGCAGTACTTC
17	TRBV9	.	TRBD1	TRBJ1-2	CASSVDGGDRAVSGYTF	TGTGCCAGCAGCGTAGATGGGGGTGACAGGGCCGTCTCTGGCTACACCTTC
16	TRBV7-9	.	TRBD2	TRBJ2-3	CASSSPPGLEADTQYF	TGTGCCAGCAGCTCACCCCCGGGACTAGAGGCAGATACGCAGTATTTT
13	TRBV6-5	.	.	TRBJ2-7	CASSWGRTYEQYF	TGTGCCAGCAGTTGGGGCAGGACCTACGAGCAGTACTTC
17	TRBV21-1	.	.	TRBJ1-2	CASSTKRRDRVDYGYTF	TGTGCCAGCAGCACTAAAAGAAGGGACAGGGTCGACTATGGCTACACCTTC
16	TRBV5-1	.	TRBD1	TRBJ2-3	CASSLEEGGKTDTQYF	TGCGCCAGCAGCTTGGAAGAAGGGGGCAAGACAGATACGCAGTATTTT
16	TRBV27	.	TRBD2	TRBJ2-7	CASSLLAGERPYEQYF	TGTGCCAGCAGTCTGCTAGCGGGGGAGAGACCCTACGAGCAGTACTTC
13	TRBV27	.	.	TRBJ2-7	CASIGQGPYEQYF	TGTGCCAGCATCGGGCAGGGCCCCTACGAGCAGTACTTC
9	TRBV5-6	.	.	TRBJ1-1	CAFPTEAFF	TGTGCCTTCCCCACTGAAGCTTTCTTT
11	TRBV20-1	.	.	TRBJ2-1	CSARILFEQFF	TGCAGTGCTAGAATCCTGTTCGAGCAGTTCTTC
15	TRBV28	.	.	TRBJ2-7	CASSSPEIWSYEQYF	TGTGCCAGCAGTAGTCCAGAGATCTGGTCCTACGAGCAGTACTTC
15	TRBV27	.	.	TRBJ2-5	CASSFTGHPGETQYF	TGTGCCAGCAGTTTCACAGGCCACCCAGGCGAGACCCAGTACTTC
14	TRBV27	.	.	TRBJ2-3	CASSFLRPRDTQYF	TGTGCCAGCAGTTTCCTAAGGCCCAGAGATACGCAGTATTTT
16	TRBV18	.	TRBD2	TRBJ2-1	CASSPIPGLADNEQFF	TGTGCCAGCTCACCGATCCCAGGTCTAGCGGACAATGAGCAGTTCTTC
14	TRBV6-5	.	TRBD1	TRBJ1-2	CASSYAGGASGYTF	TGTGCCAGCAGTTACGCAGGGGGCGCATCTGGCTACACCTTC
13	TRBV7-9	.	.	TRBJ2-5	CASSLAVQETQYF	TGTGCCAGCAGCTTAGCAGTCCAAGAGACCCAGTACTTC
15	TRBV4-3	.	.	TRBJ1-3	CASSPPGVGGNTIYF	TGCGCCAGCAGCCCCCCCGGGGTAGGCGGAAACACCATATATTTT
12	TRBV6-6	.	.	TRBJ1-1	CASSWGDTEAFF	TGTGCCAGCAGTTGGGGAGACACTGAAGCTTTCTTT
16	TRBV7-9	.	.	TRBJ2-7	CASSSGGAGPTYEQYF	TGTGCCAGCAGCTCAGGGGGGGCAGGCCCTACCTACGAGCAGTACTTC
15	TRBV4-1	.	TRBD2	TRBJ2-7	CASSQGGTETYEQYF	TGCGCCAGCAGCCAGGGGGGGACCGAGACCTACGAGCAGTACTTC
15	TRBV11-2	.	.	TRBJ1-3	CASSFWRNSGNTIYF	TGTGCCAGCAGCTTTTGGCGGAACTCTGGAAACACCATATATTTT
16	TRBV29-1	.	TRBD1	TRBJ1-1	CSVGPGQLPMNTEAFF	TGCAGCGTTGGGCCGGGACAGCTTCCTATGAACACTGAAGCTTTCTTT
12	TRBV2	.	.	TRBJ1-1	CASRQGGTEAFF	TGTGCCAGCCGTCAAGGGGGCACTGAAGCTTTCTTT
15	TRBV4-1	.	.	TRBJ1-2	CASSQERALDYGYTF	TGCGCCAGCAGCCAAGAACGGGCGTTAGACTATGGCTACACCTTC
15	TRBV7-6	.	.	TRBJ1-5	CASSLRQGNNQPQHF	TGTGCCAGCAGCTTACGCCAGGGTAATAATCAGCCCCAGCATTTT